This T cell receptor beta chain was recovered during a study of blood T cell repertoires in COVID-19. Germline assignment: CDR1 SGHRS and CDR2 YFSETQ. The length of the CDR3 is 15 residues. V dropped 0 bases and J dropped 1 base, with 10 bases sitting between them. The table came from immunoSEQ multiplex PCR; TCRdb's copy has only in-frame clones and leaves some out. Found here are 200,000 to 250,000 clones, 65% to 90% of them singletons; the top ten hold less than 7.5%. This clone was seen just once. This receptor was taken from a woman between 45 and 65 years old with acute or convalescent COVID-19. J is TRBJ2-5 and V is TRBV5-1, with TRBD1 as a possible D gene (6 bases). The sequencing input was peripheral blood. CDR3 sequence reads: CASSLGTVAQETQYF. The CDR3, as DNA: TGCGCCAGCAGCTTGGGGACAGTCGCCCAAGAGACCCAGTACTTC.